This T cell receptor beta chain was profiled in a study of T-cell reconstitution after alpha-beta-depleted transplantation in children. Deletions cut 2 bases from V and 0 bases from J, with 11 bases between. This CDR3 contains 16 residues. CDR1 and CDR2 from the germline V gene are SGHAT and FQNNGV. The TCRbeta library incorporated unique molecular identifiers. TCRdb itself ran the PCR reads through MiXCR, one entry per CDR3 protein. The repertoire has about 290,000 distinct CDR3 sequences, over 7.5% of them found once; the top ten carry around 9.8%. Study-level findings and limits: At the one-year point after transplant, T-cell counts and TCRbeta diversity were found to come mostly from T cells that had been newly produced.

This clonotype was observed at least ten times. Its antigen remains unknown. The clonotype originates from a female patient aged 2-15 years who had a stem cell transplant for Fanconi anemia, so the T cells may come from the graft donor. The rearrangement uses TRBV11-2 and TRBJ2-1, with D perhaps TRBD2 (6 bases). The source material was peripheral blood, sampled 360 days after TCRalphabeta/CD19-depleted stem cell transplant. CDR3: CASSLHRGSSYNEQFF. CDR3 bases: TGTGCCAGCAGCTTACACCGGGGGTCCTCCTACAATGAGCAGTTCTTC.